These 11 T cell receptor beta chains were sequenced from one sample in a study of Graves' ophthalmopathy and Graves' hyperthyroidism. As the template, RNA transcripts were used to amplify TCR beta CDR3 regions. First-round RT-PCR with HTBI primers preceded a second-round multiplex PCR. TCRdb itself ran the multiplex PCR reads through MiXCR, one entry per CDR3 protein. The table has around 1.1 million distinct CDR3 sequences, roughly two fifths seen once. The specimen sequenced was peripheral blood or thyroid tissue (not recorded which). The source of these receptors is an adult man with Graves' hyperthyroidism.

This clonotype appeared many times. The CDR3 DNA reads TGTGCCAGTAGTGGACAGGGCTCGGCTGAAAAACTGTTTTTT. This gives the protein CASSGQGSAEKLFF. The V call is TRBV19, the J call TRBJ1-4; 8 bases align to TRBD1. CDR3 size: 14 residues. After removal of 5 bases from V and 7 bases from J, the junction contained 6 bases not matched to a gene. The germline gives CDR1 LNHDA, CDR2 SQIVND (reference sequence).

This clonotype was found many times. V and J are TRBV20-1 and TRBJ2-7, with 7 nucleotides matching TRBD2. The CDR3 consists of 15 residues. Per germline, CDR1 DFQATT and CDR2 SNEGSKA (reference sequence). J lost 2 bases, V lost 0 bases, and 7 bases had no gene match. The CDR3 DNA sequence: TGCAGTGCTAGAGACGAGCTAGCGGAGACCTACGAGCAGTACTTC. The encoded protein is CSARDELAETYEQYF.

This clonotype has just a few counts. The CDR3 DNA follows: TGCGCCAGCAGCCCAAAGCTAGGACAGGGGGCTATGAACACTGAAGCTTTCTTT. Translation gives CASSPKLGQGAMNTEAFF. This sequence joins TRBV4-3 and TRBJ1-1; 11 nucleotides line up with TRBD1. The V gene end was trimmed by 4 bases and the J gene end by 0 bases; junction bases not matched to a gene: 10. Germline assignment: CDR1 LGHNA and CDR2 YSLEER. This CDR3 is 18 amino acids long.

This chain links TRBV25-1 with TRBJ1-2; 9 positions match TRBD1. The CDR3 loop spans 13 amino acids. The germline V gene encodes CDR1 MGHDK and CDR2 SYGVNS. CDR3 in amino acids: CARDRDRVQGYTF. The CDR3, as DNA: TGTGCTAGAGACCGGGACAGGGTGCAGGGCTACACCTTC.

In this sample, this clonotype turned up many times. The rearrangement links TRBV11-2 to TRBJ2-7; tentatively, D is TRBD1 (5 bases). The V end was cut by 5 bases, the J end by 0 bases, with 14 bases between. Germline values: CDR1 SGHAT, CDR2 FQNNGV. The CDR3 extends over 15 amino acids. CDR3 sequence (DNA): TGTGCCAGCAGCCCGCGACAGATCCGCTCCTACGAGCAGTACTTC. Encoded protein: CASSPRQIRSYEQYF.

Concerning this clonotype itself: A much bigger clone sits one base away, suggesting this may be a read error. This chain links TRBV12-3 or TRBV12-4 with TRBJ1-1, with a possible D match to TRBD1 (5 bases). The CDR3 spans 15 residues. The CDR3 loop reads CVSGFFVGGETEAFF. The CDR3 DNA reads TGTGTTAGTGGTTTTTTTGTTGGGGGAGAAACTGAAGCTTTCTTT.

V gene TRBV7-2 combines with J gene TRBJ2-5, with D tentatively TRBD1 (6 bases). The CDR3 is 13 residues long. Trimming cost V 6 bases and J 5 bases, with 13 bases left between them. CDR1 and CDR2 from the germline V gene are SGHTA and FQGNSA. Written as DNA, the CDR3 is TGTGCCAGCAGTGAGGCAGGGGTGGAGACCCAGTACTTC. It is translated as CASSEAGVETQYF.

CDR3 sequence (DNA): TGTGCCAGCACGGACGAGAGGGAAAAACTGTTTTTT. Translating it yields CASTDEREKLFF. This chain uses TRBV28 with TRBJ1-4; D gene unclear. The CDR3 contains 12 residues. V lost 7 bases, J lost 8 bases, and 11 bases lay in between. Germline V CDR1 and CDR2: MDHEN, SYDVKM.

With respect to this clonotype: Compared with germline, one end of the junction differs, possibly owing to a read error. The rearrangement links TRBV15 to TRBJ1-2; D gene uncertain. The CDR3 covers 15 residues. CDR1 and CDR2 from the germline V gene are LNHNV and YYDKDF (reference sequence). The CDR3 DNA reads TGCGCCACCAGCAAAGGCAGTCAGCAAAACTATGGCTACACCTTC. Its protein product is CATSKGSQQNYGYTF. The variable domain in full, completed from reference TRBV15 and TRBJ1-2, reads DAMVIQNPRYQVTQFGKPVTLSCSQTLNHNVMYWYQQKSSQAPKLLFHYYDKDFNNEADTPDNFQSRRPNTSFCFLDIRSPGLGDTAMYLCATSKGSQQNYGYTFGSGTRLTVV.

J is TRBJ1-1 and V is TRBV25-1, with a weak D call TRBD1 (5 bases). This CDR3 contains 13 residues. The germline gives CDR1 MGHDK, CDR2 SYGVNS. Trimming left V 3 bases short and J 11 bases short, with 16 bases between. This chain's CDR3 is CASSDFGSGRAFF. DNA of the CDR3: TGTGCCAGCAGTGATTTCGGGTCAGGGCGGGCTTTCTTT.

This clonotype appeared a few times. The V and J genes are TRBV7-9 and TRBJ1-4; D is possibly TRBD1 (6 bases). Trimming pared 5 bases from V and 13 bases from J, leaving 14 bases between. The germline gives CDR1 SEHNR, CDR2 FQNEAQ (reference sequence). This CDR3 has 12 amino acids. CDR3 DNA: TGTGCCAGCAGCGCTCAGGGGAAGGGACTGTTTTTT. It translates to CASSAQGKGLFF.